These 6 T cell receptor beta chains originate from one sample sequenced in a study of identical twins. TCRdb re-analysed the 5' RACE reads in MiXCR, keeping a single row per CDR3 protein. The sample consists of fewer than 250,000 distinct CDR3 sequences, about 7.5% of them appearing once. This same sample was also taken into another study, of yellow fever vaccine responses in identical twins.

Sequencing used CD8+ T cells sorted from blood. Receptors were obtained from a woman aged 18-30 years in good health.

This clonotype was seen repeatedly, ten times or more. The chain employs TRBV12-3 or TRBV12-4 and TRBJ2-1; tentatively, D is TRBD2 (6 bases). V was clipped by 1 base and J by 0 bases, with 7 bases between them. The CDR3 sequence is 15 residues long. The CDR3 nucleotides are TGTGCCAGCAGTTTAGGGGGACTCTCCTACAATGAGCAGTTCTTC. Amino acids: CASSLGGLSYNEQFF.

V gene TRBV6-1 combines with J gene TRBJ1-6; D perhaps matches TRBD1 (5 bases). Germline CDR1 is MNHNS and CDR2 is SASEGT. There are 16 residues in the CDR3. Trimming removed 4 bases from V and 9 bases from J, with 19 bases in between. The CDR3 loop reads CASSADRGHEGSPLHF. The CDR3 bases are TGTGCCAGCAGTGCTGACCGTGGACACGAAGGTTCACCCCTCCACTTT.

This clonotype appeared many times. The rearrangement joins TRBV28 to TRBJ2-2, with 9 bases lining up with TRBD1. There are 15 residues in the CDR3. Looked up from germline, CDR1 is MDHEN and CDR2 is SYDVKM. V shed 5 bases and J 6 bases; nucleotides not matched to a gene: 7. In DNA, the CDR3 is TGTGCCAGCAGTCTCCGGGACAGGGTGTCCGGGGAGCTGTTTTTT. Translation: CASSLRDRVSGELFF.

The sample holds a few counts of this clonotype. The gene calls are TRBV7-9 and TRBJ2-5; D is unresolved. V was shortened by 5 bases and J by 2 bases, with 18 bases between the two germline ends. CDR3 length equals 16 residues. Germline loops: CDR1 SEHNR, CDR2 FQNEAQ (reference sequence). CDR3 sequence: CASSPPRQGDQETQYF. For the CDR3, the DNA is TGTGCCAGCAGCCCCCCTCGGCAAGGCGATCAAGAGACCCAGTACTTC.

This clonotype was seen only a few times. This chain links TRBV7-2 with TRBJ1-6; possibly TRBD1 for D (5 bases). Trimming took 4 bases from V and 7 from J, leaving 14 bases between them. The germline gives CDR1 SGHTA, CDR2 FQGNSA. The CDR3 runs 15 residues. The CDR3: CASSYGTRQNSPLHF. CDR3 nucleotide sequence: TGTGCCAGCAGCTACGGGACGCGGCAGAATTCACCCCTCCACTTT.

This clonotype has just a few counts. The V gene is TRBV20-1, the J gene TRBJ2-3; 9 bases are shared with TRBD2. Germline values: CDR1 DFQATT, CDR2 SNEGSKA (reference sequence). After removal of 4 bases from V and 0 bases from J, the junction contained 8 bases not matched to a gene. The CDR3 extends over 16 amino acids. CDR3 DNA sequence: TGCAGTGCTAATAGCGGGGGAGCCACTAGCACAGATACGCAGTATTTT. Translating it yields CSANSGGATSTDTQYF.